The 27 T cell receptor beta chains presented below share a single source sample, sequenced in a study of T cell responses to AZD1222 COVID-19 vaccine. Sequencing was performed with immunoSEQ multiplex PCR; in TCRdb, only in-frame clones are kept and a portion is missing. The sample has over 95,000 clones; about 85% are singletons. The starting material was peripheral blood, obtained on day 0 of AZD1222 vaccination. Receptors were obtained from an adult in good health.

V usage is TRBV5-4 and J usage is TRBJ1-2; D might be TRBD1 (5 bases). V was clipped by 1 base and J by 8 bases, with 15 bases between them. In germline, CDR1 is SGHNT, CDR2 YYREEE (reference sequence). This CDR3 region has 14 residues. In DNA form, the CDR3 reads TGTGCCAGCAGCTTGAGGGTAGGGGAGGAGGGCTACACCTTC. Residues: CASSLRVGEEGYTF.

The CDR3 coding sequence is TGTGCCAGCAGCTTCTATGAGAACTCTGGGGCCAACGTCCTGACTTTC. Its protein is CASSFYENSGANVLTF. The chain links TRBV7-3 to TRBJ2-6; no definite D call. This CDR3 comprises 16 residues. V was clipped by 3 bases and J by 0 bases, with 9 bases between them. CDR1 and CDR2 (germline): SGHTA, FQGTGA.

Here the CDR3 DNA reads TGCAGCGTTGACAGGGTGTATCGGAGCAATGAGCAGTTCTTC. Translated: CSVDRVYRSNEQFF. The V gene is TRBV29-1, the J gene TRBJ2-1; a possible D gene is TRBD1 (5 bases). Germline CDR1 is SQVTM and CDR2 is ANQGSEA. V shed 3 bases and J shed 6 bases, with 15 bases lying between them. The CDR3 length is 14 residues.

As to this clone: Mismatch with germline at one junction end may stem from a read error. The chain links TRBV19 to TRBJ2-7; no definite D call. The CDR3 has 9 amino acids. Looked up from germline, CDR1 is LNHDA and CDR2 is SQIVND (reference sequence). The CDR3 DNA reads TGTGCCACCCCCCTCTTTCGTAAGTTC. It specifies CATPLFRKF.

This chain links TRBV6-5 with TRBJ2-2; D possibly uses TRBD1 or TRBD2 (6 bases each). The CDR3 spans 14 residues. Per germline, CDR1 MNHEY and CDR2 SVGAGI. Trimming removed 7 bases from V and 0 bases from J, with 9 bases in between. The CDR3 region has the DNA TGTGCCAGCACCGGGGGCGCGAACACCGGGGAGCTGTTTTTT. Protein product: CASTGGANTGELFF.

The V call is TRBV21-1, the J call TRBJ2-2. TRBV21-1 is a pseudogene segment. The CDR3 is 16 amino acids. DNA of the CDR3: TGTGCCAGCAGCAAAGATGATCTTGCGAACACCGGGGAGCTGTTTTTT. It codes for CASSKDDLANTGELFF.

The rearrangement uses TRBV11-2 and TRBJ1-1, with 7 bases that match TRBD1. The CDR3 is 18 amino acids. Germline CDR1 SGHAT, CDR2 FQNNGV. Trimming cost V 3 bases and J 1 base; bases outside gene matches: 14. The CDR3 sequence is CASSLGLISRTGNTEAFF. CDR3 nucleotides: TGTGCCAGCAGCTTGGGGCTTATATCCCGGACAGGGAACACTGAAGCTTTCTTT.

This chain uses TRBV4-2 with TRBJ2-5; 9 bases line up with TRBD2. Looked up from germline, CDR1 is LGHNA and CDR2 is YNFKEQ. This CDR3 has 17 residues. V lost 2 bases, J lost 3 bases, and 10 bases stayed unmatched. CDR3 residues: CASSQTIAGGREETQYF. The DNA for the CDR3 is TGTGCCAGCAGCCAAACTATCGCGGGGGGGCGGGAAGAGACCCAGTACTTC.

Regarding this clone: Its ends do not fully match the called genes, so a read error is possible. The chain couples TRBV6-5 to TRBJ2-4; tentatively, D is TRBD2 (7 bases). The CDR3 length is 13 residues. The germline V gene has CDR1 MNHEY and CDR2 SVGAGI. The CDR3 reads CASSLTWGGIEYF. The CDR3 DNA reads TGTGCCAGCAGTTTGACATGGGGGGGCATTGAGTACTTC.

The V gene is TRBV20-1, the J gene TRBJ1-1; no reliable D call. The germline gives CDR1 DFQATT, CDR2 SNEGSKA (reference sequence). The CDR3 covers 11 residues. The V end lost 1 base, the J end lost 8 bases, and 8 bases lay between the germline ends. CDR3 loop: CSARADNEAFF. DNA for the CDR3: TGCAGTGCTAGAGCTGACAACGAAGCTTTCTTT.

This chain links TRBV6-1 with TRBJ1-1; no reliable D call. CDR3 length: 11 amino acids. The germline V and J ends were trimmed by 2 bases and 7 bases, with 5 bases remaining between them. The germline CDR1 and CDR2 sequences are MNHNS and SASEGT. Here the CDR3 reads CASSESGEAFF. As DNA, the CDR3 is TGTGCCAGCAGTGAATCAGGTGAAGCTTTCTTT.

The J gene is TRBJ2-7, the V gene TRBV2, with a possible D match to TRBD2 (5 bases). Trimming shortened V by 6 bases and J by 7 bases, and 13 bases separated the two germline ends. This CDR3 spans 12 amino acids. CDR1 and CDR2 from the germline V gene are SNHLY and FYNNEI. CDR3 sequence (DNA): TGTGCCAGCAGACTAGGATCGGGGGAGCAGTACGTC. This gives the protein CASRLGSGEQYV.

The chain joins TRBV19 to TRBJ1-5, with 7 bases matching TRBD1. Germline V gene data show CDR1 as LNHDA and CDR2 as SQIVND (reference sequence). The CDR3 loop spans 15 amino acids. V lost 6 bases to trimming and J lost 3 bases; unmatched junction nucleotides: 8. The CDR3 region has the DNA TGTGCCAGTAGATACAGACAGGGTGACAATCAGCCCCAGCATTTT. The encoded protein is CASRYRQGDNQPQHF.

This clone was found a few times. This chain uses TRBV12-2 with TRBJ1-3; the DNA was not used to check the table's D call, TRBD1. TRBV12-2 is a pseudogene. The CDR3 loop spans 16 amino acids. The CDR3 coding sequence is TGTGCAAGTCGCTTAGACTCGACAGGGTGGGGAAACACCATATATTTT. Translating it yields CASRLDSTGWGNTIYF.

This clone was seen once. At one boundary the junction diverges from the germline segment, which might be a read error. The chain couples TRBV5-1 to TRBJ2-1; TRBD2 matches 8 bases. This CDR3 is 15 amino acids long. The germline CDR1 and CDR2 sequences are SGHRS and YFSETQ. CDR3 coding DNA: TGTGCCAGCAGCTTGGCCATAGCGGGGATCAATGAGCAGTTCTTC. Its protein is CASSLAIAGINEQFF.

This clone occurred once. The rearrangement uses TRBV6-5 and TRBJ2-1; weak D call: TRBD2 (6 bases). Germline V gene data show CDR1 as MNHEY and CDR2 as SVGAGI. Trimming removed 8 bases at V and 0 bases at J, with 11 bases between. This CDR3 is built from 14 residues. DNA for the CDR3: TGTGCCAGCGGGGGGATAAGCTCCTACAATGAGCAGTTCTTC. Amino acids: CASGGISSYNEQFF.

The chain has TRBV4-1 and TRBJ1-1, with TRBD1 as a possible D gene (6 bases). From germline, CDR1 is MGHRA and CDR2 YSYEKL. The CDR3 covers 15 residues. The V and J ends lost 7 bases and 5 bases respectively, with 20 bases between them. The CDR3 bases are TGCGCCAGCACCCTCCAGGTGGGGGCGCGAACTGAAGCTTTCTTT. It codes for CASTLQVGARTEAFF.

Here the CDR3 DNA reads TGTGCCATCAGCGGACAGGGGGCGCCCTACGAGCAGTACGTC. The encoded protein is CAISGQGAPYEQYV. This chain uses TRBV10-3 with TRBJ2-7; 11 nucleotides align to TRBD1. CDR3 length: 14 amino acids. Looked up from germline, CDR1 is ENHRY and CDR2 is SYGVKD. The V gene end was trimmed by 6 bases and the J gene end by 2 bases; junction bases not matched to a gene: 3.

This chain connects TRBV7-3 to TRBJ2-5; D may be TRBD1 or TRBD2 (6 bases each). Germline-derived CDR1 and CDR2 are SGHTA and FQGTGA. Trimming took 5 bases from V and 5 from J, leaving 15 bases between them. The CDR3 is 14 residues long. This chain's CDR3 is CASSQGGQGETQYF. The CDR3 nucleotides read TGTGCCAGCAGCCAGGGAGGTCAGGGGGAGACCCAGTACTTC.

The chain is built from TRBV6-1 and TRBJ1-5; 9 bases map to TRBD1. Losses at the gene ends were 2 bases for V and 6 bases for J; bases not matched to a gene: 8. Germline V gives CDR1 MNHNS, CDR2 SASEGT. CDR3 length equals 16 residues. CDR3 DNA sequence: TGTGCCAGCAGTGAAATGGGGACAGGGAGTGGTCAGCCCCAGCATTTT. It codes for CASSEMGTGSGQPQHF.

The chain uses TRBV10-3 and TRBJ1-2, with D perhaps TRBD1 (5 bases). The V gene's germline CDR1 is ENHRY and CDR2 SYGVKD. This CDR3 has 13 residues. V was cut by 4 bases and J by 8 bases, with 14 bases left in between. The CDR3: CAISGDGYVGYTF. The CDR3 DNA is TGTGCCATCAGTGGGGACGGCTATGTGGGCTACACCTTC.

The V and J genes are TRBV7-2 and TRBJ1-3; a weak D match, TRBD1 (5 bases). Trimming took 5 bases from V and 8 from J, leaving 13 bases between them. Germline V gene sequence: CDR1 SGHTA, CDR2 FQGNSA. The length of the CDR3 is 13 residues. The DNA of the CDR3 is TGTGCCAGCAGCATAGGTGGGGGACACACCATATATTTT. This translates into CASSIGGGHTIYF.

The chain joins TRBV28 to TRBJ2-7, with D possibly being TRBD1 (5 bases). Per germline, CDR1 MDHEN and CDR2 SYDVKM. This CDR3 has 13 residues. V dropped 6 bases and J dropped 6 bases, with 15 bases sitting between them. The CDR3 DNA sequence: TGTGCCAGCAGCTTAGGGGCCCCTTCCGAGCAGTACTTC. It specifies CASSLGAPSEQYF. Complete variable domain (other parts from reference TRBV28 and TRBJ2-7): DVKVTQSSRYLVKRTGEKVFLECVQDMDHENMFWYRQDPGLGLRLIYFSYDVKMKEKGDIPEGYSVSREKKERFSLILESASTNQTSMYLCASSLGAPSEQYFGPGTRLTVT.

The genes are TRBV19 and TRBJ1-5; tentatively, D is TRBD1 (5 bases). Germline V gives CDR1 LNHDA, CDR2 SQIVND (reference sequence). V was pared by 5 bases and J by 1 base, with 18 bases between. The CDR3 loop spans 17 amino acids. The chain's CDR3 is CASSEDPTGASNQPQHF. The DNA for the CDR3 is TGTGCCAGTAGTGAAGATCCAACCGGGGCAAGCAATCAGCCCCAGCATTTT.

V is TRBV4-1 and J is TRBJ1-1, with a tentative D call TRBD1 (5 bases). The V gene lost 4 bases and the J gene lost 5 bases, with 17 bases spanning the gap. The V gene's germline CDR1 is MGHRA and CDR2 YSYEKL. The CDR3 spans 15 residues. The CDR3 is CASSREAGLSTEAFF. DNA of the CDR3: TGCGCCAGCAGCCGGGAGGCAGGGTTGAGTACTGAAGCTTTCTTT.

For this clone: A read error may produce the germline difference seen at one junction end. The rearrangement links TRBV5-1 to TRBJ1-4; D not certain. Germline CDR1 reads SGHRS; CDR2 reads YFSETQ. This CDR3 contains 14 residues. CDR3 DNA: TGTGCCAGCCGCACTTTAGGCGGTAATGAAAAACTGTTTTTT. This sequence encodes CASRTLGGNEKLFF.

This clone has just a few counts. For the CDR3, the DNA is TGTGCCTGGGGACAGGGTAACTATGGCTACACCTTC. It specifies CAWGQGNYGYTF. V and J are TRBV30 and TRBJ1-2; 8 bases align to TRBD1. V gave up 5 bases and J gave up 1 base; unmatched junction bases: 0. Germline V gene lookup returns CDR1 GTSNPN and CDR2 SVGIG (reference sequence). There are 12 residues in the CDR3.